A single sample gave rise to the 21 T cell receptor beta chains below, sequenced in a study of tumor-infiltrating lymphocytes in primary liver carcinoma. The template, approximately 500 ng total RNA, yielded TCR beta cDNA made with a constant-region primer. The TCR beta library was amplified through three nested multiplex PCR rounds in a modified ARM-PCR procedure. Forward primers for TRBV1-TRBV30 and a C-beta reverse primer served the first two PCR rounds, at 10 cycles each. One entry per CDR3 protein results from TCRdb running MiXCR on the multiplex PCR reads. The sample has about 60,000 distinct CDR3 sequences; about two thirds are singletons. Without any cell sorting, about 19-30 mg of bulk tissue yielded co-extracted RNA and DNA. The source material was liver tumor tissue from sampling region 4. Subset: tumor region T4, right-lateral pole. The receptors were gathered from a man aged 35-49 years with primary liver carcinoma and hepatitis B virus infection.

On this clonotype: One junction end disagrees with the germline gene, perhaps due to a read error. The CDR3 DNA reads TGTACCAGCAGTCCTCGGGACAGGGGGATGGATACGCGGTATTTT. Its translation: CTSSPRDRGMDTRYF. The rearrangement links TRBV11-2 to TRBJ2-3, with 11 bases that match TRBD1. CDR3 length: 15 amino acids. The germline gives CDR1 SGHAT, CDR2 FQNNGV.

CDR3 nucleotides: TGTGCCATCAGTGGGGGACTCGCGGGAACTCCGACACATACGCAGTATTTT. It yields the protein CAISGGLAGTPTHTQYF. The chain couples TRBV10-3 to TRBJ2-3; perhaps TRBD2 as D (6 bases). CDR3 size: 17 residues. Germline assignment: CDR1 ENHRY and CDR2 SYGVKD. V lost 4 bases to trimming and J lost 7 bases, with 24 bases between them.

This clonotype was detected a few times. The V and J genes are TRBV28 and TRBJ1-1, with D hard to call. The CDR3 is 12 residues long. Germline loops: CDR1 MDHEN, CDR2 SYDVKM. V was shortened by 8 bases and J by 4 bases, with 11 bases between the two germline ends. For the CDR3, the DNA is TGTGCCAGCGGCTTACAGATCACTGAAGCTTTCTTT. This codes for CASGLQITEAFF.

V gene TRBV5-5 combines with J gene TRBJ2-3; TRBD2 might be the D (6 bases). Germline V gives CDR1 SGHKS, CDR2 YYEKEE (reference sequence). Trimming stripped 4 bases from V and 10 bases from J, with 16 bases between. There are 13 residues in the CDR3. CDR3: CASSPRGGNAQYF. The CDR3 nucleotides read TGTGCCAGCAGCCCGAGAGGAGGGAACGCGCAGTATTTT.

This sequence joins TRBV11-2 and TRBJ2-1; D is unclear. Germline-derived CDR1 and CDR2 are SGHAT and FQNNGV. V was shortened by 1 base and J by 16 bases, with 20 bases between the two germline ends. The CDR3 runs to 14 residues. The CDR3 loop is CASSLGKAYNVPFF. The CDR3 DNA is TGTGCCAGCAGCTTAGGTAAAGCCTACAATGTGCCATTCTTC.

Note on this clonotype: No conserved phenylalanine or tryptophan is present at the end of the CDR3, so a read error is the likely explanation. This chain connects TRBV5-4 to TRBJ2-4, with a weak D call TRBD2 (6 bases). This CDR3 has 14 residues. The V end was cut by 4 bases, the J end by 7 bases, with 15 bases between. Germline CDR1 reads SGHNT; CDR2 reads YYREEE (reference sequence). The CDR3 nucleotides are TGTGCCAGCAGCCAAGATAGGGCGGGGAACATTCAGTACATC. Protein sequence: CASSQDRAGNIQYI.

In its sample, this clonotype was seen many times. For the CDR3, the DNA is TGTGCCAGCAGCATCGGGACAGAACTCTACGAGCAGTACTTC. Amino acids: CASSIGTELYEQYF. The chain recombines TRBV11-1 with TRBJ2-7; 7 bases map to TRBD1. The CDR3 loop spans 14 amino acids. V lost 5 bases to trimming and J lost 3 bases; unmatched junction nucleotides: 7. CDR1 and CDR2 (germline): SGHAT, FQDESV (reference sequence).

Worth noting for this clonotype: Its ends do not fully match the called genes, so a read error is possible. This chain joins TRBV5-1 and TRBJ2-3; 13 bases are shared with TRBD2. There are 16 residues in the CDR3. Germline V gives CDR1 SGHRS, CDR2 YFSETQ. CDR3 loop: CASGLMGLAGRDTQYF. The CDR3 nucleotides read TGCGCCAGCGGCTTGATGGGACTAGCGGGACGTGATACGCAGTATTTT.

This clonotype showed up many times. The J gene is TRBJ1-5, the V gene TRBV10-2, with a weak D call TRBD1 (5 bases). CDR1 and CDR2 from the germline V gene are WSHSY and SAAADI. The CDR3 is 13 amino acids. V lost 4 bases to trimming and J lost 3 bases, with 7 bases between them. The CDR3 bases are TGCGCCAGCAGTGGGGGGAACAATCAGCCCCAGCATTTT. It translates to CASSGGNNQPQHF.

This clonotype was seen a few times. One end of the junction varies from germline; a read error may be responsible. The V and J genes are TRBV4-1 and TRBJ2-5; TRBD1 is a possible D gene (6 bases). CDR3 length equals 14 residues. Germline V gene lookup returns CDR1 MGHRA and CDR2 YSYEKL. In DNA, the CDR3 is TGTGCCAGCAGCCAAGAGCCAGGGGCAGAGACCCAGTACTTC. As protein: CASSQEPGAETQYF.

Worth noting for this clonotype: This may be a read error: a much more frequent sequence differs by one nucleotide. The chain has TRBV10-3 and TRBJ1-1, with D unresolved. The CDR3 consists of 13 residues. Germline loops: CDR1 ENHRY, CDR2 SYGVKD. The V end was cut by 11 bases, the J end by 5 bases, with 18 bases between. The CDR3 here is CASVPSVGTEAFF. The DNA for the CDR3 is TGTGCCTCAGTCCCGTCCGTGGGAACTGAAGCTTTCTTT.

Regarding this clonotype: One end of the junction is discordant with germline, which a read error may explain. The rearrangement links TRBV11-2 to TRBJ1-5; tentative D call: TRBD1 (6 bases). This CDR3 is 15 amino acids long. Germline CDR1 and CDR2: SGHAT and FQNNGV. The CDR3 reads CASGLEMGGNRPQHF. CDR3 DNA: TGTGCCAGCGGCTTAGAGATGGGGGGCAATCGGCCCCAGCATTTT.

This clonotype was detected many times. CDR3 amino acids: CASNFSGRRTDTQYF. In DNA form, the CDR3 reads TGTGCCAGCAACTTTAGCGGGAGGCGGACAGATACGCAGTATTTT. This rearrangement joins TRBV11-3 to TRBJ2-3, with TRBD2 matching 10 bases. The CDR3 sequence is 15 residues long. V shed 7 bases, J shed 3 bases, and the junction held 7 bases outside the gene matches. CDR1 and CDR2 from the germline V gene are SGHNT and YENEEA.

Note on this clonotype: No conserved phenylalanine or tryptophan is present at the end of the CDR3, so a read error is the likely explanation. The rearrangement uses TRBV5-5 and TRBJ2-2, with 7 nucleotides matching TRBD1. CDR1 is SGHKS, CDR2 YYEKEE, per germline (reference sequence). J gave up 5 bases and V 3 bases, and 19 bases lay outside the gene matches. CDR3 length: 19 amino acids. CDR3 sequence: CASSSRQGDSKYSTGELFS. The CDR3 DNA sequence: TGTGCCAGCAGCTCCAGACAGGGCGATTCAAAATATTCGACCGGGGAGCTGTTTTCT.

Concerning this clonotype: An end of the junction differs from the germline gene, which may be a read error. The chain employs TRBV6-5 and TRBJ2-1; 10 bases are a match to TRBD2. In germline, CDR1 is MNHEY, CDR2 SVGAGI. The CDR3 contains 17 residues. The chain's CDR3 is CASSGLAESSSYNEHLF. In DNA form, the CDR3 reads TGTGCCAGCAGTGGACTAGCGGAGTCTAGCTCCTACAATGAGCACCTCTTC.

This clonotype has more than one count but fewer than ten. One end of the junction does not line up with germline, which may come from a read error. The genes are TRBV30 and TRBJ2-2; D might be TRBD2 (6 bases). The CDR3 has 15 amino acids. Per germline, CDR1 GTSNPN and CDR2 SVGIG (reference sequence). The DNA for the CDR3 is TGTGCCTGGAGTGTATCGGGAGAGGACACCGGGGAGCTGCTTTTT. Its protein is CAWSVSGEDTGELLF.

The V call is TRBV6-2 or TRBV6-3, the J call TRBJ2-3; D might be TRBD1 or TRBD2, each matching 5 bases. In germline, CDR1 is MNHEY, CDR2 SVGEGT. The CDR3 contains 16 residues. Trimming removed 6 bases from V and 5 bases from J, with 21 bases in between. The CDR3 reads CASSILGRLGGDTQYF. The DNA of the CDR3 is TGTGCCAGCAGCATCCTAGGACGGCTTGGGGGAGATACGCAGTATTTT.

Concerning this clonotype: This clone may be a read error of a much larger clone one base away. This chain connects TRBV7-9 to TRBJ2-3, with a possible D match to TRBD2 (5 bases). Germline assignment: CDR1 SEHNR and CDR2 FQNEAQ (reference sequence). The CDR3 has 15 amino acids. The CDR3 sequence is CASSPGGPSTDAQYF. The CDR3 region has the DNA TGTGCCAGCAGCCCCGGCGGGCCTAGCACAGATGCGCAGTATTTT.

Ten or more counts support this clonotype. V and J are TRBV7-8 and TRBJ2-3; D call uncertain. V dropped 1 base and J dropped 2 bases, with 7 bases sitting between them. The CDR3 spans 14 residues. CDR1 is SGHVS, CDR2 FQNEAQ, per germline. Here the CDR3 DNA reads TGTGCCAGCAGCTTAGTTGGAATCACAGATACGCAGTATTTT. As protein: CASSLVGITDTQYF.

As concerns this clonotype: This could be a read error, since a much larger clone is one nucleotide away. This chain connects TRBV30 to TRBJ2-7; D may be TRBD2 (5 bases). The V end lost 2 bases, the J end lost 6 bases, and 11 bases lay between the germline ends. The CDR3 length is 12 residues. Germline V CDR1 and CDR2: GTSNPN, SVGIG (reference sequence). The CDR3 DNA follows: TGTGCCTGGAGTATAGGAGAGGGCGAGCAGTACTTC. Amino acid sequence: CAWSIGEGEQYF.

The chain recombines TRBV11-1 with TRBJ1-2; D is unclear. Germline lookup yields CDR1 SGHAT and CDR2 FQDESV (reference sequence). CDR3 length equals 13 residues. Trimming took 7 bases from V and 14 from J, leaving 23 bases between them. The CDR3 spells CASILVHNYVYTF. Written as DNA, the CDR3 is TGTGCCAGCATCTTGGTCCATAACTATGTCTATACCTTC.